This T cell receptor beta chain was observed in a study of metastatic and nonmetastatic thyroid tumors. Across the whole study: Repertoire comparisons spanned blood and tumor or nodule tissue from malignant and benign thyroid patients.

This clone was seen a handful of times. Its antigen is undetermined. The CDR3 consists of 14 residues. Germline V gives CDR1 MDHEN, CDR2 SYDVKM. With 6 bases removed from V and 5 bases from J, the gap between germline ends came to 13 bases. Findings of the study overall: Compared with benign nodules, malignant thyroid tumors were reported to have significantly higher TCR beta diversity in both blood and tumor.

Ahead of thyroid surgery, no patient had received treatment of any kind. Original processing notes: Using the CDR3 differences seen across clinicopathological groups, the authors built a distant-metastasis classifier for papillary thyroid cancer, which was meant to discriminate distant-metastatic patients. With MiXCR, TCRdb reprocessed the PCR reads. The V and J calls here are based on TCRdb, not the publication. The sample shows more than 40,000 clones, 20% to 25% of them seen only once. The chain has TRBV28 and TRBJ2-2; D is perhaps TRBD1 (6 bases). This receptor was identified in a female donor with papillary thyroid cancer or a benign thyroid nodule (not recorded which). Some clones in this sample may be carry-over from other donors' samples. The sample taken for sequencing was tumor tissue. The CDR3: CASREQGPTGELFF. Written as DNA, the CDR3 is TGTGCCAGCAGGGAACAGGGACCAACCGGGGAGCTGTTTTTT.